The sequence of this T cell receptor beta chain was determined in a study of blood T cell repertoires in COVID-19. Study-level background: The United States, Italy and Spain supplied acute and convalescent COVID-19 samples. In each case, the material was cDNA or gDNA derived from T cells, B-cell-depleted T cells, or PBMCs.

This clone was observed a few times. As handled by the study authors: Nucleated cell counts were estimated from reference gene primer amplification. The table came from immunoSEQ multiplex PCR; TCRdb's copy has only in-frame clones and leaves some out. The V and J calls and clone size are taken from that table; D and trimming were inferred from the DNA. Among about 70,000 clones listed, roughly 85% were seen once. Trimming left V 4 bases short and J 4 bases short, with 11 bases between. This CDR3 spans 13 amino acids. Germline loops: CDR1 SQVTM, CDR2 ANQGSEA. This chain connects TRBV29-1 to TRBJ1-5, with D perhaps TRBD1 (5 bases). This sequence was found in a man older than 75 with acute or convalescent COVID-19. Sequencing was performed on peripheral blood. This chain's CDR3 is CSVGGRGNQPQHF. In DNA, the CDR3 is TGCAGCGTTGGGGGTCGGGGGAATCAGCCCCAGCATTTT.